This is a list of T cell receptor beta chains from one sample in a study of shared clonotypes between healthy human individuals. Clones were read by immunoSEQ multiplex PCR, and TCRdb kept only the in-frame ones, dropping some. The sample yields 2 million to 2.5 million clones, 95% seen once. Source material: naive CD4+ T cells sorted from blood. These receptor sequences come from a man aged 18 to 29 in good health. CDR3s include the opening cysteine and the closing phenylalanine or tryptophan. A D gene is named only where the DNA matches it firmly. Clone size is not always given. Where it is, it says once, few, many or a class for expanded clones.

>TRBV6-6|NA|NA|TRBJ1-3
CASSYSAGWSGNTIYF
TGTGCCAGCAGTTACTCGGCAGGGTGGTCTGGAAACACCATATATTTT
>TRBV19|NA|NA|TRBJ1-2
CASSITGPNIYGYTF
TGTGCCAGTAGTATAACAGGACCCAACATCTATGGCTACACCTTC
>TRBV19|NA|NA|TRBJ1-2
CASSLAGNYGYTF
TGTGCCAGTAGTCTCGCGGGGAACTATGGCTACACCTTC
>TRBV7-2|NA|NA|TRBJ2-1
CASSLVPGEQFF
TGTGCCAGCAGCTTAGTTCCGGGTGAGCAGTTCTTC
>TRBV5-1|NA|TRBD1|TRBJ2-5
CASRLDRGEETQYF
TGCGCCAGCAGACTTGACAGGGGAGAAGAGACCCAGTACTTC
>TRBV11-2|NA|NA|TRBJ1-5
CASSLGGVNQPQHF
TGTGCCAGCAGCTTAGGCGGGGTCAATCAGCCCCAGCATTTT
>TRBV28|once|TRBD1|TRBJ1-1
CASSLPPGQGILGTEAFF
TGTGCCAGCAGTCTACCACCGGGACAGGGAATTTTGGGAACTGAAGCTTTCTTT
>TRBV5-1|NA|NA|TRBJ2-1
CASSNRSSYNEQFF
TGCGCCAGCAGCAACAGGAGCTCCTACAATGAGCAGTTCTTC
>TRBV7-9|NA|NA|TRBJ2-7
CASSPRGPSYEQYF
TGTGCCAGCAGCCCCAGGGGCCCTTCCTACGAGCAGTACTTC
>TRBV11-1|NA|NA|TRBJ2-2
CASSLALANAGELFF
TGTGCCAGCAGCTTAGCGTTAGCTAACGCCGGGGAGCTGTTTTTT
>TRBV29-1|NA|NA|TRBJ2-3
CSVEDLGTDTQYF
TGCAGCGTTGAAGATCTTGGGACAGATACGCAGTATTTT
>TRBV5-1|NA|TRBD1|TRBJ2-7
CASSLGTGMGYEQYF
TGCGCCAGCAGCTTGGGGACAGGGATGGGTTACGAGCAGTACTTC
>TRBV27|NA|NA|TRBJ1-1
CASSPPGRNTEAFF
TGTGCCAGCAGCCCCCCCGGCAGAAACACTGAAGCTTTCTTT
>TRBV5-1|NA|TRBD1|TRBJ1-4
CASSPATGPREKLFF
TGCGCCAGCAGCCCGGCGACAGGGCCGAGGGAAAAACTGTTTTTT
>TRBV28|NA|TRBD1|TRBJ1-2
CASRRLGQGAVYGYTF
TGTGCCAGCAGGCGGCTAGGGCAGGGGGCTGTGTATGGCTACACCTTC
>TRBV6-1|NA|NA|TRBJ1-1
CASRDNLGTEAFF
TGTGCCAGCAGGGATAACCTGGGCACTGAAGCTTTCTTT
>TRBV30|NA|NA|TRBJ2-5
CAWSSLGIQETQYF
TGTGCCTGGAGTAGCCTGGGAATACAAGAGACCCAGTACTTC
>TRBV29-1|once|NA|TRBJ1-2
CSAEGWTENYGYTF
TGCAGCGCGGAGGGTTGGACAGAAAACTATGGCTACACCTTC
>TRBV10-3|NA|TRBD2|TRBJ2-3
CAISPWTSGRAGYSTDTQYF
TGTGCCATCAGTCCGTGGACTAGCGGGAGGGCCGGATATAGCACAGATACGCAGTATTTT
>TRBV27|NA|NA|TRBJ2-1
CASRQGLQSSYNEQFF
TGTGCCAGCAGGCAGGGACTTCAAAGCTCCTACAATGAGCAGTTCTTC
>TRBV5-6|NA|TRBD2|TRBJ2-5
CASSFGLAGGREETQYF
TGTGCCAGCAGCTTCGGACTAGCGGGGGGTCGAGAAGAGACCCAGTACTTC
>TRBV10-3|NA|NA|TRBJ2-3
CAISEGQGSLGTDTQYF
TGTGCCATCAGTGAGGGGCAGGGAAGTCTCGGGACAGATACGCAGTATTTT
>TRBV5-4|NA|NA|TRBJ2-2
CASSYRESGELFF
TGTGCCAGCAGCTACAGGGAGTCCGGGGAGCTGTTTTTT
>TRBV11-2|NA|TRBD2|TRBJ2-1
CASSLDIGASGSSYEQFF
TGTGCCAGCAGCTTAGACATAGGGGCCAGCGGGAGTTCGTATGAGCAGTTCTTC
>TRBV5-1|NA|NA|TRBJ1-3
CASSLDQYSGNTIYF
TGCGCCAGCAGCTTGGACCAGTACTCTGGAAACACCATATATTTT
>TRBV2|NA|NA|TRBJ2-3
CASLFEQGRGTDTQYF
TGTGCCAGTCTCTTTGAACAGGGAAGGGGCACAGATACGCAGTATTTT
>TRBV18|NA|NA|TRBJ2-7
CASSPPIGTYEQYF
TGTGCCAGCTCACCACCGATCGGTACCTACGAGCAGTACTTC
>TRBV4-1|NA|NA|TRBJ2-7
CASSQEGGVQPYEQYF
TGCGCCAGCAGCCAAGAAGGTGGGGTTCAACCCTACGAGCAGTACTTC
>TRBV18|NA|NA|TRBJ1-4
CASSPNGRGEKLFF
TGTGCCAGCTCACCAAACGGGAGGGGCGAAAAACTGTTTTTT
>TRBV6-5|NA|NA|TRBJ2-7
CASSYSGTPDYEQYF
TGTGCCAGCAGTTACTCCGGGACACCGGATTACGAGCAGTACTTC
>TRBV6-1|once|NA|TRBJ2-7
CASRPHDREQYF
TGTGCCAGCAGACCTCATGACAGGGAGCAGTACTTC
>TRBV10-3|NA|NA|TRBJ1-1
CAISPGHSMNTEAFF
TGTGCCATCAGTCCGGGACACTCCATGAACACTGAAGCTTTCTTT
>TRBV10-2|NA|NA|TRBJ2-3
CASSEFVGRGGTDTQYF
TGCGCCAGCAGTGAGTTTGTCGGGAGAGGAGGAACAGATACGCAGTATTTT
>TRBV6-5|NA|NA|TRBJ1-2
CASSRTPPGGYTF
TGTGCCAGCAGTCGGACACCTCCGGGGGGCTACACCTTC
>TRBV29-1|NA|NA|TRBJ1-1
CSVLGGVTEAFF
TGCAGCGTTCTAGGGGGGGTCACTGAAGCTTTCTTT